This TCR beta chain was sequenced during a study of spatial heterogeneity in lung cancer (dated by TCRdb to about 2019). About the study as a whole: The donors were more than 65 patients from the lung TRACERx cohort who had early-stage, untreated non-small cell lung cancer. Follow-up PBMC samples were sequenced whenever available, with a median time to follow-up of 2 to 3 years after resection. In non-small cell lung cancer, the study quantitatively compared TCR alpha and beta repertoires across several tumor regions, matched nontumor lung, and blood. Nonsynonymous mutation counts, determined by whole-exome sequencing of tumor tissue, were related to TCR repertoire features. In the raw uncorrected reads, each unique combination of TCR and UMI appeared on average more than ten times. At surgery, both alpha and beta chains were TCR-sequenced in some 220 tumor regions, approximately 64 matched nontumor lung samples and a few dozen PBMC samples. Beta-chain transcripts were consistently detected in greater numbers than alpha-chain transcripts, which likely reflected higher beta-chain transcript abundance. The study at large found these results: Additional single-cell paired TCR alpha and beta sequencing was considered necessary to confirm, at a functional level, the hypothesis that regional TCRs recognize regional mutations. Only 14 patients were included in comparisons of baseline and follow-up blood repertoires. Ubiquitous expanded tumor TCRs were detected in blood more often at tumor resection than at routine follow-up.

The protocol used for the library was 5' RACE. The data were produced on a NextSeq 500. The TCR library protocol attached a unique molecular identifier to each TCR cDNA molecule to allow correction of PCR and sequencing errors. On the authors' methods: TCR identification, UMI-based error correction and CDR3 extraction were performed with Decombinator tools. TCRs above a frequency of 2 per 1,000, corresponding to the top 1% of the tumor frequency distribution, were defined as expanded. Rényi diversity was computed with the R vegan package after subsampling each repertoire 100 times to 5,000 TCRs. To build CDR3 similarity networks, amino acid triplet string-kernel similarity was used, and CDR3s were connected when their pairwise similarity was above 0.82. TCRdb reran the public reads through fastp at Q25 and MiXCR, keeping productive beta chains. CDR3 protein duplicates are merged, each entry listing the most common genes and DNA. It is TCRdb's table, rather than the study itself, that gives the V and J calls and clone size. The sample yields about 33,000 distinct CDR3 sequences; around 9.3% were counted once. Less than 35% of the sample belongs to the ten largest clones.

There are many counts of this clonotype. Its antigen is still unknown. Per-nucleotide qualities are absent, and no much larger clonotype sits a single base away. The V end loses 2 bases and the J end loses 4 bases, and a stretch of 5 bases separates them. Reading the germline V gene gives CDR1 KGHSH and CDR2 LQKENI. Spanning cysteine to phenylalanine, the CDR3 consists of 12 amino acids. Solely the CDR3 DNA is kept, with 36 bases framed from the first base. The time point label corresponds to: blood at routine non-recurrence follow-up after resection. Without any cell sorting, TCR sequencing was performed on whole RNA extracted either from tumor and nontumor lung tissue or from cryopreserved PBMC samples. Patients were selected for TCR sequencing only if sufficient RNA was available from at least two tumor regions.

The source is a female donor with early-stage non-small cell lung cancer. The sequenced sample was PBMCs, obtained at follow-up. The receptor chain draws on TRBV18 and TRBJ2-5; the D gene is not confidently resolved. Here the CDR3 is given as CASSPWSETQYF. In nucleotide form, the sequence is TGTGCCAGCTCACCATGGTCAGAGACCCAGTACTTC.